This T cell receptor beta chain is from a study of blood T cell repertoires in COVID-19. Methods used by the authors: Reference gene primer amplification in the assay estimated nucleated cell counts. The method was immunoSEQ multiplex PCR; TCRdb's version includes in-frame clones alone and lacks a portion of them. The D gene and trimming were derived from the DNA, and the V and J assignments and clone size from that table. This repertoire shows approximately 130,000 clones, 85% to 90% found once; its top ten account for less than 2%. The CDR3 is 15 amino acids. Germline V lookup: CDR1 LNHDA, CDR2 SQIVND (reference sequence). The V end lost 1 base, the J end lost 4 bases, and 12 bases lay between the germline ends.

Sequences were obtained from peripheral blood. The gene calls are TRBV19 and TRBJ2-3, with a weak D call TRBD2 (7 bases). The sequence derives from a human donor in a cohort sampled during active COVID-19. The CDR3 loop is CASSIAGGRADTQYF. The DNA for the CDR3 is TGTGCCAGTAGTATAGCGGGGGGCCGCGCAGATACGCAGTATTTT.